These 15 T cell receptor beta chains were all obtained from the same sample, sequenced in a study of blood T cell repertoires in COVID-19. The assay was immunoSEQ multiplex PCR, and TCRdb's table has in-frame clones only and misses some. This sample has just over 300,000 clones, with approximately 90% found just once. The sample comprised PBMCs or T cells enriched from blood (not recorded which). The source of these receptors is a man aged 25 to 40 who had recovered from COVID-19.

This chain uses TRBV9 with TRBJ2-2; 12 nucleotides match TRBD2. The length of the CDR3 is 17 residues. Germline V gives CDR1 SGDLS, CDR2 YYNGEE. The V gene end was trimmed by 4 bases and the J gene end by 7 bases; junction bases not matched to a gene: 11. The CDR3 nucleotides read TGTGCCAGCAGCCCGCGCGGGAAGACTAGCGGGAGCGGGGAGCTGTTTTTT. It translates to CASSPRGKTSGSGELFF.

The genes are TRBV12-3 or TRBV12-4 and TRBJ1-2; no reliable D call. V lost 3 bases and J lost 3, with 8 bases in between. CDR3 length: 13 residues. CDR3 region: CASSFPPYYGYTF. The CDR3 DNA follows: TGTGCCAGCAGTTTCCCTCCGTACTATGGCTACACCTTC.

The gene calls are TRBV30 and TRBJ1-4, with TRBD1 matching over 10 bases. The CDR3 spans 17 residues. CDR1 is GTSNPN, CDR2 SVGIG, per germline (reference sequence). The ends lost 4 bases at V and 0 bases at J; junction bases unmatched: 8. The DNA of the CDR3 is TGTGCCTGGATTACCGGGACAGGGGATACAACTAATGAAAAACTGTTTTTT. As protein: CAWITGTGDTTNEKLFF.

The V gene is TRBV10-2, the J gene TRBJ2-7, with TRBD2 identical over 7 bases. CDR1 and CDR2 from the germline V gene are WSHSY and SAAADI. The CDR3 runs 15 residues. V lost 3 bases to trimming and J lost 2 bases; unmatched junction nucleotides: 7. CDR3 protein: CASSDLGLAAYEQYF. The CDR3 nucleotides are TGCGCCAGCAGTGATCTAGGCCTAGCGGCCTACGAGCAGTACTTC.

V is TRBV18 and J is TRBJ2-1; 7 bases are a match to TRBD1. Looked up from germline, CDR1 is KGHSH and CDR2 is LQKENI. CDR3 length: 15 amino acids. J lost 7 bases, V lost 3 bases, and 9 bases had no gene match. The CDR3 nucleotides are TGTGCCAGCTCACCGCAGGGGGACCCTTCGAATGAGCAGTTCTTC. This translates into CASSPQGDPSNEQFF.

The CDR3 coding sequence is TGTGCCAGCTCACCCATACAAAATCAAGAGACCCAGTACTTC. Translated: CASSPIQNQETQYF. This chain links TRBV18 with TRBJ2-5; no definite D call. Trimming left V 3 bases short and J 2 bases short, with 10 bases between. The germline CDR1 and CDR2 sequences are KGHSH and LQKENI. The CDR3 totals 14 residues.

This clone was seen a single time. The chain links TRBV7-2 to TRBJ1-5, with TRBD1 identical over 7 bases. Germline loops: CDR1 SGHTA, CDR2 FQGNSA. The J segment lost 3 bases and the V segment lost 4 bases, leaving 3 bases of the junction unmatched. The CDR3 covers 14 residues. CDR3 DNA: TGTGCCAGCAGCTCAGACAGGGCCAATCAGCCCCAGCATTTT. It yields the protein CASSSDRANQPQHF.

This clone has just a few counts. The V and J genes are TRBV19 and TRBJ2-3; TRBD1 matches at 12 bases. The CDR3 length is 17 residues. J was trimmed by 4 bases and V by 3 bases; bases with no gene match: 8. Germline assignment: CDR1 LNHDA and CDR2 SQIVND (reference sequence). The CDR3 loop reads CASSIGTGGKKADTQYF. The CDR3 DNA reads as TGTGCCAGTAGTATCGGGACAGGGGGCAAGAAGGCAGATACGCAGTATTTT.

The rearrangement uses TRBV7-8 and TRBJ1-1; no clear D. The CDR3 loop spans 15 amino acids. Germline CDR1 SGHVS, CDR2 FQNEAQ. The V gene lost 1 base and the J gene lost 0 bases, with 9 bases spanning the gap. The CDR3 nucleotides are TGTGCCAGCAGCTTAGGTCTACGCATGAACACTGAAGCTTTCTTT. The encoded protein is CASSLGLRMNTEAFF.

In its sample, this clone was seen once. The V call is TRBV20-1, the J call TRBJ2-1, with D perhaps matching TRBD2 (5 bases). Trimming took off 3 bases at V and 0 bases at J, with 18 bases between the two ends. This CDR3 spans 17 amino acids. CDR1 DFQATT and CDR2 SNEGSKA come from the germline V gene (reference sequence). The CDR3 DNA sequence: TGCAGTGCTAGTGCCTTTTCTGAGGGAAGCTCCTACAATGAGCAGTTCTTC. Amino acid sequence: CSASAFSEGSSYNEQFF.

This clone came up a few times. The chain joins TRBV5-1 to TRBJ1-4, with 8 bases matching TRBD1. This CDR3 has 14 residues. The germline CDR1 and CDR2 sequences are SGHRS and YFSETQ. J gave up 7 bases and V 1 base, and 3 bases lay outside the gene matches. CDR3: CASSLSTGVEKLFF. For the CDR3, the DNA is TGCGCCAGCAGCTTGTCGACAGGGGTTGAAAAACTGTTTTTT. The whole variable domain, filled in from reference TRBV5-1 and TRBJ1-4, reads KAGVTQTPRYLIKTRGQQVTLSCSPISGHRSVSWYQQTPGQGLQFLFEYFSETQRNKGNFPGRFSGRQFSNSRSEMNVSTLELGDSALYLCASSLSTGVEKLFFGSGTQLSVL.

The chain recombines TRBV15 with TRBJ1-1, with 8 bases identical to TRBD1. Looked up from germline, CDR1 is LNHNV and CDR2 is YYDKDF (reference sequence). This CDR3 is 15 amino acids long. The junction had 10 bases not matched to a gene; V was cut back by 5 bases and J by 5 bases. This CDR3 reads CATSPRDRSRTEAFF. CDR3 sequence (DNA): TGTGCCACCAGCCCTAGGGACAGGTCGCGAACTGAAGCTTTCTTT.

The rearrangement joins TRBV5-1 to TRBJ2-5; D might be TRBD2 (5 bases). CDR1 is SGHRS and CDR2 is YFSETQ in the germline V gene. The CDR3 is 14 amino acids. Trimming removed 6 bases from V and 9 bases from J, with 21 bases in between. This chain's CDR3 is CASTPPGSLAPQYF. The CDR3 DNA follows: TGCGCCAGCACGCCCCCGGGGAGCTTAGCGCCCCAGTACTTC.

The chain joins TRBV3-1 (or the pseudogene TRBV3-2) to TRBJ1-2; 8 bases map to TRBD1. Trimming at V came to 4 bases and at J to 3 bases, leaving 7 bases not matched to a gene. The CDR3 totals 15 residues. Germline V gene data show CDR1 as LGHDT and CDR2 as YNNKEL (reference sequence). For the CDR3, the DNA is TGTGCCAGCAGCCCCGGACAGGGAGTCGACTATGGCTACACCTTC. Protein sequence: CASSPGQGVDYGYTF.

V and J are TRBV15 and TRBJ2-5, with 7 positions matching TRBD1. The germline V gene encodes CDR1 LNHNV and CDR2 YYDKDF (reference sequence). This CDR3 spans 15 amino acids. J lost 5 bases, V lost 1 base, and 7 bases had no gene match. In DNA, the CDR3 is TGTGCCACCAGCAGAGGGGGACAGCCTTGGGAGACCCAGTACTTC. Its protein is CATSRGGQPWETQYF.